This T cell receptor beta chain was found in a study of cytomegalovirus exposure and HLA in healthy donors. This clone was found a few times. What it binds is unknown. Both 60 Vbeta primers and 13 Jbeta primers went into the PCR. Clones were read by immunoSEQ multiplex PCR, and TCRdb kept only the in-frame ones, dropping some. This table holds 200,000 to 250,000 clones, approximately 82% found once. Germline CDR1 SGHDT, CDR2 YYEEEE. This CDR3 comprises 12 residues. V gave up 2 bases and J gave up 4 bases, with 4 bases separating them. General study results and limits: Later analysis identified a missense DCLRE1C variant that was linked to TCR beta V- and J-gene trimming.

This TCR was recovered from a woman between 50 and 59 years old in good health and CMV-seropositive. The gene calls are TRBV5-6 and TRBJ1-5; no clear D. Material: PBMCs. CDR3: CASSFRNQPQHF. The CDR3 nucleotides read TGTGCCAGCAGCTTCAGGAATCAGCCCCAGCATTTT.